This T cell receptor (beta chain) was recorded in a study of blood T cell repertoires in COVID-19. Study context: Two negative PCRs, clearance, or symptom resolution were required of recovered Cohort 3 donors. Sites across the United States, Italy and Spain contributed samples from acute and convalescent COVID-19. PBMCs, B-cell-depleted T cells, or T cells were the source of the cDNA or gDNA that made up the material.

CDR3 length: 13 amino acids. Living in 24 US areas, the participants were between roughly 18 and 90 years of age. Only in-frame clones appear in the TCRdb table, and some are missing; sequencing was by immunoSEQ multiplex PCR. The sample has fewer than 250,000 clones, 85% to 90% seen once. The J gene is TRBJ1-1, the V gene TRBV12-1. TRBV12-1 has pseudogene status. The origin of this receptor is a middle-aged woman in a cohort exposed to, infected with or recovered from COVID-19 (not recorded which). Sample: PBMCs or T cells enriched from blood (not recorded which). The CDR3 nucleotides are TGTGCCAGCAGTTCGGGCGGGCGGACTGAAGCTTTCTTT. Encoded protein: CASSSGGRTEAFF.